These 15 T cell receptor beta chains came from one sample sequenced in a study of cytomegalovirus exposure and HLA in healthy donors. Primers for the PCR totalled 60 Vbeta and 13 Jbeta. TCRdb keeps only in-frame clones here, not all; method: immunoSEQ multiplex PCR. The sample carries fewer than 55,000 clones, approximately 57% recorded once. Source material: PBMCs. These TCRs come from a man aged 60-69 years in good health and CMV-seropositive.

This chain links TRBV28 with TRBJ2-1; possibly TRBD1 for D (5 bases). CDR3 length equals 11 residues. The germline V gene encodes CDR1 MDHEN and CDR2 SYDVKM. V gave up 4 bases and J gave up 7 bases, with 5 bases separating them. As DNA, the CDR3 is TGTGCCAGCAGTTACAGGAATGAGCAGTTCTTC. Its protein is CASSYRNEQFF.

The V call is TRBV6-5, the J call TRBJ2-3; 8 nucleotides align to TRBD2. CDR1 is MNHEY, CDR2 SVGAGI, per germline. Losses at the gene ends were 5 bases for V and 3 bases for J; bases not matched to a gene: 4. The CDR3 totals 14 residues. DNA of the CDR3: TGTGCCAGCAGTATAGCGGGATCAACAGATACGCAGTATTTT. Protein sequence: CASSIAGSTDTQYF.

This rearrangement joins TRBV27 to TRBJ2-2, with 7 bases matching TRBD1. This CDR3 region has 15 residues. V lost 5 bases and J lost 4; bases outside the gene matches: 7. The germline CDR1 and CDR2 sequences are MNHEY and SMNVEV (reference sequence). CDR3 in amino acids: CASSPTGVGTGELFF. Here the CDR3 DNA reads TGTGCCAGCAGTCCAACAGGGGTGGGCACCGGGGAGCTGTTTTTT.

In its sample, this clone was seen a few times. Germline and junction disagree at one end, which may indicate a read error. The CDR3 DNA follows: TGCAGTGCTGGAGTTGACAAAGAGCAGTTCTTC. It translates to CSAGVDKEQFF. V is TRBV20-1 and J is TRBJ2-1; D not resolved. The CDR3 length is 11 residues. Germline assignment: CDR1 DFQATT and CDR2 SNEGSKA (reference sequence).

This chain connects TRBV5-1 to TRBJ2-3; 9 positions agree with TRBD1. Per the germline V gene, CDR1 is SGHRS and CDR2 is YFSETQ. CDR3 size: 15 residues. Unmatched junction bases numbered 7, after V lost 4 bases and J lost 4 bases. CDR3 sequence (DNA): TGCGCCAGCAGCCCGGGACAGGGAGTGGCAGATACGCAGTATTTT. It encodes CASSPGQGVADTQYF.

The chain carries TRBV19 and TRBJ2-2; a possible D gene is TRBD2 (5 bases). V was clipped by 2 bases and J by 5 bases, with 9 bases between them. The CDR3 contains 14 residues. Germline V gene sequence: CDR1 LNHDA, CDR2 SQIVND (reference sequence). This CDR3 reads CASSIQGSTGELFF. The CDR3 DNA follows: TGTGCCAGTAGTATACAAGGGAGTACCGGGGAGCTGTTTTTT.

This clone appeared a few times. The rearrangement joins TRBV4-1 to TRBJ1-2; TRBD1 aligns across 8 bases. Germline values: CDR1 MGHRA, CDR2 YSYEKL. With 1 base clipped from V and 3 bases from J, the junction kept 10 bases outside the gene matches. The length of the CDR3 is 17 residues. The chain's CDR3 is CASSQGLAGGSDYGYTF. The CDR3 nucleotides read TGCGCCAGCAGCCAAGGACTCGCAGGGGGCTCAGACTATGGCTACACCTTC.

The rearrangement uses TRBV4-1 and TRBJ2-3; maybe TRBD2 (7 bases). The length of the CDR3 is 15 residues. Germline-derived CDR1 and CDR2 are MGHRA and YSYEKL. V shed 1 base and J shed 4 bases, with 12 bases lying between them. Here the CDR3 reads CASSQGGGQADTQYF. The CDR3 DNA is TGCGCCAGCAGCCAAGGGGGGGGGCAGGCAGATACGCAGTATTTT.

The chain links TRBV2 to TRBJ2-3; D perhaps matches TRBD1 (6 bases). Trimming removed 1 base from V and 2 bases from J, with 13 bases in between. The CDR3 totals 16 residues. Per germline, CDR1 SNHLY and CDR2 FYNNEI. The CDR3 DNA reads as TGTGCCAGCAGTGAAGGGTATGGACAGATCACAGATACGCAGTATTTT. This translates into CASSEGYGQITDTQYF. The full variable domain, rest sourced from reference TRBV2 and TRBJ2-3, is EPEVTQTPSHQVTQMGQEVILRCVPISNHLYFYWYRQILGQKVEFLVSFYNNEISEKSEIFDDQFSVERPDGSNFTLKIRSTKLEDSAMYFCASSEGYGQITDTQYFGPGTRLTVL.

This rearrangement joins TRBV7-2 to TRBJ2-7; 7 bases map to TRBD2. The junction had 5 bases not matched to a gene; V was cut back by 3 bases and J by 3 bases. Germline assignment: CDR1 SGHTA and CDR2 FQGNSA. The CDR3 runs 14 residues. This CDR3 is CASSFGGRFYEQYF. Here the CDR3 DNA reads TGTGCCAGCAGCTTCGGCGGGAGATTCTACGAGCAGTACTTC. Full variable domain (missing parts from reference TRBV7-2 and TRBJ2-7): GAGVSQSPSNKVTEKGKDVELRCDPISGHTALYWYRQSLGQGLEFLIYFQGNSAPDKSGLPSDRFSAERTGGSVSTLTIQRTQQEDSAVYLCASSFGGRFYEQYFGPGTRLTVT.

V is TRBV2 and J is TRBJ2-3; 14 positions agree with TRBD2. Trimming at V came to 6 bases and at J to 5 bases, leaving 4 bases not matched to a gene. Germline V gene data show CDR1 as SNHLY and CDR2 as FYNNEI. This CDR3 has 15 residues. CDR3 sequence reads: CASRGLAGVKDTQYF. CDR3 nucleotides: TGTGCCAGCAGGGGACTAGCGGGAGTCAAAGATACGCAGTATTTT.

The chain is built from TRBV10-2 and TRBJ2-7; D not certain. CDR3 length: 14 amino acids. Germline-derived CDR1 and CDR2 are WSHSY and SAAADI. The V and J ends lost 2 bases and 2 bases respectively, with 10 bases between them. The CDR3 sequence is CASSEGTVTYEQYF. The CDR3 DNA is TGCGCCAGCAGTGAGGGAACAGTAACCTACGAGCAGTACTTC.

This clone was seen a few times. V gene TRBV7-9 combines with J gene TRBJ2-1; maybe TRBD1 (6 bases). V was clipped by 8 bases and J by 4 bases, with 12 bases between them. The germline gives CDR1 SEHNR, CDR2 FQNEAQ (reference sequence). The CDR3 has 13 amino acids. The CDR3 loop reads CASDRDTYNEQFF. The CDR3 nucleotides are TGTGCCAGCGACCGGGACACATACAATGAGCAGTTCTTC.

The V call is TRBV28, the J call TRBJ2-7; D not certain. The CDR3 length is 11 residues. V lost 10 bases and J lost 2, with 9 bases in between. The germline CDR1 and CDR2 sequences are MDHEN and SYDVKM. The CDR3 nucleotides read TGTGCCACCTATACCCCCTACGAGCAGTACTTC. It is translated as CATYTPYEQYF.

This chain connects TRBV4-1 to TRBJ1-4; 7 positions agree with TRBD1. Germline V gene sequence: CDR1 MGHRA, CDR2 YSYEKL. The J segment lost 1 base and the V segment lost 6 bases, leaving 17 bases of the junction unmatched. The CDR3 is 19 residues long. CDR3 region: CASSRMITGQGGTNEKLFF. CDR3 DNA: TGCGCCAGCAGTCGGATGATTACAGGGCAGGGGGGAACTAATGAAAAACTGTTTTTT.